A selection of T cell receptor beta chains follows, all from one sample in a study of CD8 T cells in ankylosing spondylitis. TCRdb fed the 5' RACE reads into MiXCR, producing one record per CDR3 protein. Altogether some 840,000 distinct CDR3 sequences are present, over 9.5% being singletons, with the ten largest covering approximately 0.5%. Sequenced sample: blood, either unsorted or a sorted T cell fraction (not recorded which). Receptor source: a male donor with ankylosing spondylitis. Both conserved end residues are part of each CDR3. The D gene is left open where the match is weak. Only some rows state a clone size, as once, few, many or a class for expanded clones.

d_gene	abundance	v_gene	j_gene	len	CDR3aa	CDR3nt
-	-	TRBV13	TRBJ2-4	13	CASSLSIPGSQYF	TGTGCCAGCAGCTTAAGTATCCCGGGGTCGCAGTACTTC
-	-	TRBV29-1	TRBJ2-5	13	CSVSRQDQETQYF	TGCAGCGTTTCCCGACAGGACCAAGAGACCCAGTACTTC
-	many	TRBV4-2	TRBJ1-1	12	CASSQGSGEAFF	TGTGCCAGCAGCCAAGGTAGCGGTGAAGCTTTCTTT
-	-	TRBV5-1	TRBJ2-7	14	CASSSASGFYEQYF	TGCGCCAGCAGCTCCGCATCCGGGTTCTACGAGCAGTACTTC
TRBD1	many	TRBV5-1	TRBJ1-2	13	CASRPTGNDGYTF	TGCGCCAGCAGACCGACAGGGAACGATGGCTACACCTTC
TRBD2	many	TRBV20-1	TRBJ2-7	14	CSAGVAGGLYEQYF	TGCAGTGCTGGAGTAGCGGGGGGTCTCTACGAGCAGTACTTC
-	-	TRBV7-2	TRBJ2-7	14	CASSYDYYPSEQYF	TGTGCCAGCAGCTACGACTATTATCCGTCCGAGCAGTACTTC
-	few	TRBV20-1	TRBJ1-1	15	CSARAGAGVDTEAFF	TGCAGTGCTAGAGCCGGCGCGGGCGTAGACACTGAAGCTTTCTTT
-	-	TRBV7-2	TRBJ2-1	14	CDSARGGSYNEQFF	TGTGACAGCGCGCGGGGCGGCTCCTACAATGAGCAGTTCTTC
-	-	TRBV20-1	TRBJ1-2	12	CSAAVRPYGYTF	TGCAGTGCTGCCGTCAGGCCCTATGGCTACACCTTC
-	-	TRBV6-1	TRBJ2-7	15	CASSEFGSGSYEQYF	TGTGCCAGCAGTGAGTTCGGGTCCGGTTCCTACGAGCAGTACTTC
TRBD1	few	TRBV20-1	TRBJ1-4	14	CSAHRDRVNEKLFF	TGCAGTGCTCACCGGGACAGGGTAAATGAAAAACTGTTTTTT
-	-	TRBV21-1	TRBJ1-1	16	CASSKMSGSKNTEAFF	TGTGCCAGCAGCAAAATGTCGGGCAGTAAGAACACTGAAGCTTTCTTT
-	many	TRBV18	TRBJ2-6	14	CASSPLSGANVLTF	TGTGCCAGCAGCCCACTCTCTGGGGCCAACGTCCTGACTTTC
-	-	TRBV20-1	TRBJ2-5	14	CSALTGQYQETQYF	TGCAGTGCTCTCACAGGACAGTACCAAGAGACCCAGTACTTC
-	-	TRBV7-2	TRBJ2-1	15	CASRTSPEVRNEQFF	TGTGCCAGCAGGACCTCGCCGGAGGTCCGCAATGAGCAGTTCTTC
-	many	TRBV4-1	TRBJ1-1	14	CASSQDGQNTEAFF	TGCGCCAGCAGCCAAGACGGACAGAACACTGAAGCTTTCTTT